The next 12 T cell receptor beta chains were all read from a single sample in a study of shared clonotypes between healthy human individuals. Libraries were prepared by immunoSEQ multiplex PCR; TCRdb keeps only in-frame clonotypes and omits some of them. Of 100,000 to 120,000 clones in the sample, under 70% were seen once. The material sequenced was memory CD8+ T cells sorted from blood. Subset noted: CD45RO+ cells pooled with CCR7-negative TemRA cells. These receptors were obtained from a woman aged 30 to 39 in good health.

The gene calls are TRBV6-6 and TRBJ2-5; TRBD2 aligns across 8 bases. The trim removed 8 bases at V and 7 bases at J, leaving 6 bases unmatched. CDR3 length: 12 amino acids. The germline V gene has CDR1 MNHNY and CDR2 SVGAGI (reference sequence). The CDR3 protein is CASEGTRTTQYF. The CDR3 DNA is TGTGCCAGCGAGGGGACTAGAACGACCCAGTACTTC.

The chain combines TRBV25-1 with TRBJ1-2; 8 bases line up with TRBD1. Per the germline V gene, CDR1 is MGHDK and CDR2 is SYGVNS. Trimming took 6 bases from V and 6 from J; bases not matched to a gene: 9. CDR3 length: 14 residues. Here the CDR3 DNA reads TGTGCCAGCAGCTCTACAGGGGGAAGTGATGGCTACACCTTC. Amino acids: CASSSTGGSDGYTF.

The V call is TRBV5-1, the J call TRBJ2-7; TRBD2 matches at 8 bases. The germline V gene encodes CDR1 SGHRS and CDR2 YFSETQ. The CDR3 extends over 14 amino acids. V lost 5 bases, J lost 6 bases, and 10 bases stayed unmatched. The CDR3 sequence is CASSDGGAPGEQYF. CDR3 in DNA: TGCGCCAGCAGTGACGGGGGGGCGCCGGGCGAGCAGTACTTC.

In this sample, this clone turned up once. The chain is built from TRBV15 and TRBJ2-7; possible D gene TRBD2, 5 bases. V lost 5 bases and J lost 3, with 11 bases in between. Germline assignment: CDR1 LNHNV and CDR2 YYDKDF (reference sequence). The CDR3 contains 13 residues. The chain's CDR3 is CATSEGVGYEQYF. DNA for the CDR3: TGTGCCACCAGCGAGGGAGTAGGCTACGAGCAGTACTTC.

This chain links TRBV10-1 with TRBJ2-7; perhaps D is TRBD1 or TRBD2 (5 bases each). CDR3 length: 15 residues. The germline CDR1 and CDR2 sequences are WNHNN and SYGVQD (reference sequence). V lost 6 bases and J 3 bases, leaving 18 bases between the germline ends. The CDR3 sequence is CASSRDLGSVYEQYF. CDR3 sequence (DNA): TGCGCCAGCAGCCGGGACCTAGGAAGCGTCTACGAGCAGTACTTC.

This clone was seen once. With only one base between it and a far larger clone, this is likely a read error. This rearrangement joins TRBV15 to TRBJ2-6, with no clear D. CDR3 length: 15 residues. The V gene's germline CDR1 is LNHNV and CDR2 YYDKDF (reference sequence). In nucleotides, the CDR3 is TGTACCACCAGCAGAGCCGGGTCCGGGGCCAACGTCCTGACTTTC. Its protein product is CTTSRAGSGANVLTF.

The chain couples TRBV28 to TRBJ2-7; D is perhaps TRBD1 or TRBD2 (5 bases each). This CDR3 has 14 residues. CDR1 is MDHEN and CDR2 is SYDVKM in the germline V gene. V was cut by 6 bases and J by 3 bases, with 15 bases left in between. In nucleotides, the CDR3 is TGTGCCAGCAGCCCACGTGGGACGTTCTACGAGCAGTACTTC. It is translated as CASSPRGTFYEQYF.

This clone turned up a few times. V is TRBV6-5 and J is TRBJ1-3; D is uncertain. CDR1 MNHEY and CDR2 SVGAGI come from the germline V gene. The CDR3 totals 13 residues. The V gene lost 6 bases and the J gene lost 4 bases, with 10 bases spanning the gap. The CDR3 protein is CASSRPGGNTIYF. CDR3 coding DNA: TGTGCCAGCAGCCGACCGGGGGGAAACACCATATATTTT.

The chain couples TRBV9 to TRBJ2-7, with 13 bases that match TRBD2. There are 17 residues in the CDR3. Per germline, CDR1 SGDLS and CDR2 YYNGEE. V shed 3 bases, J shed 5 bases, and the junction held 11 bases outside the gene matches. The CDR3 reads CASSAGLAGVLGDEQYF. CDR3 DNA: TGTGCCAGCAGCGCCGGACTAGCGGGAGTATTAGGCGACGAGCAGTACTTC.

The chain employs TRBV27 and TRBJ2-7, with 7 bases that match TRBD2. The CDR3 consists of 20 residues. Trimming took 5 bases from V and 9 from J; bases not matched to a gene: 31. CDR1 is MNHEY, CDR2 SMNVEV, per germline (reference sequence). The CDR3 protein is CASSRYLVLGGLDHDGGQYF. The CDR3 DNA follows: TGTGCCAGCAGTCGGTATCTCGTATTGGGGGGGTTGGATCATGATGGCGGGCAGTACTTC.

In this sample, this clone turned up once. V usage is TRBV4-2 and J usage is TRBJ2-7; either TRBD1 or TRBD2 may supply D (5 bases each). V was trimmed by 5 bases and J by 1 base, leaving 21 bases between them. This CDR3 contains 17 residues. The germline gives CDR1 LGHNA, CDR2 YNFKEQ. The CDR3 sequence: CASSEARDGSNSYEQYF. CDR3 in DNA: TGTGCCAGCAGCGAAGCCCGGGACGGAAGCAATTCCTACGAGCAGTACTTC.

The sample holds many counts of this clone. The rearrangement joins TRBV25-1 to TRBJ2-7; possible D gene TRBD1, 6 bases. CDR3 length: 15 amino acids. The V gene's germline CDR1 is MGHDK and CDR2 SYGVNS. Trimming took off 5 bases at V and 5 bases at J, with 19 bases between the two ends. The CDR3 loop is CASSSGQLPPNEQYF. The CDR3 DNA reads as TGTGCCAGCAGTAGTGGACAGCTACCCCCCAACGAGCAGTACTTC.